The present T cell receptor (beta chain) was sequenced within a study of memory CD4+ T cells and cytomegalovirus serostatus. The wider study: This sample comes from healthy Belgian adults, under 10 CMV seropositive, about 23 seronegative. General study results and limits: Suggested: most of the CMV-linked TCR signature lies in CD4+ memory cells. Repertoires predicted CMV serostatus with median bootstrapped AUC of about 0.94.

Points on this clone: Its target is not known.

Single viable CD3+CD4+CD8-CD45RO+ cells were sorted as the memory CD4+ T cells. After thawing, CD4+ T cells were positively selected. With 4 bases clipped from V and 2 bases from J, the junction kept 12 bases outside the gene matches. CDR1 and CDR2 from the germline V gene are SGDLS and YYNGEE. This CDR3 region has 17 residues. Repertoires were generated with immunoSEQ multiplex PCR, while TCRdb's copy carries only in-frame clones and drops some. The sample lists nearly 60,000 clones; about three quarters were seen once. The sequence was collected from an adult in good health and CMV-seronegative. The V call is TRBV9, the J call TRBJ2-5; 9 nucleotides line up with TRBD2. The sequencing input was memory CD4+ T cells from blood. CDR3 sequence: CASSPTLTSGGQETQYF. In nucleotides, the CDR3 is TGTGCCAGCAGCCCTACCCTGACTAGCGGAGGACAAGAGACCCAGTACTTC.